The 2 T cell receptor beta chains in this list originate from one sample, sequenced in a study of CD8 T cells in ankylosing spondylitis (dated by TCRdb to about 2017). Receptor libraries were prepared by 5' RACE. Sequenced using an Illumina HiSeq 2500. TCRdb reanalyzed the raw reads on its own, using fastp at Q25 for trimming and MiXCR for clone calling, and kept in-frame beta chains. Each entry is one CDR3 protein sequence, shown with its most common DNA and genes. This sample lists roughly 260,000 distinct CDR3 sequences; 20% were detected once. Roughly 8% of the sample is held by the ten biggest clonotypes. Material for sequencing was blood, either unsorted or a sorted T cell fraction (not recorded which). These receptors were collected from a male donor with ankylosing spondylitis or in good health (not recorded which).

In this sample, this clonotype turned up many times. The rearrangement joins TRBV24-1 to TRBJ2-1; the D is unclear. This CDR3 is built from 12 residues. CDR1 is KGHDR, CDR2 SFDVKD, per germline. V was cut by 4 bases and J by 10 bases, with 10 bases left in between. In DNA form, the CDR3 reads TGTGCCACCAGTGAGGGGTCATGGGAGCAGTTCTTC. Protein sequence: CATSEGSWEQFF.

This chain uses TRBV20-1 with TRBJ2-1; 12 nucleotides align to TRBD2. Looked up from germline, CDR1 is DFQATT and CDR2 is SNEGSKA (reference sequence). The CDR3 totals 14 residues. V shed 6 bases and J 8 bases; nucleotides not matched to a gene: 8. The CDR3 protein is CSARGLAGMDEQFF. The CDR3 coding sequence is TGCAGTGCGCGGGGACTAGCGGGCATGGATGAGCAGTTCTTC.